The present T cell receptor (beta chain) was sequenced within a study of cytomegalovirus exposure and HLA in healthy donors. Study findings and constraints: In an earlier analysis, in about 530 donors, most V segments appeared productive either ~87% or ~30% of the time. TRBV6-2, TRBV6-3 and some other V segments were unresolvable in 87-base-pair reads.

Germline V CDR1 and CDR2: LGHNA, YNFKEQ. This CDR3 spans 13 amino acids. The germline V and J ends were trimmed by 2 bases and 10 bases, with 12 bases remaining between them. The PCR made use of 60 Vbeta and 13 Jbeta primers. Profiled with immunoSEQ multiplex PCR; TCRdb holds only in-frame clones, not every one. Counted here are tens of thousands of clones, 60% to 80% occurring once; the ten biggest clones make up 6%. With respect to this clone: Its matching antigen is unknown.

This clonotype originated in a female donor in good health and CMV-seronegative. This chain uses TRBV4-2 with TRBJ2-1; D is undetermined. Material for sequencing was PBMCs. DNA for the CDR3: TGTGCCAGCAGCCAAACCCTTTCCAGAGAGCAGTTCTTC. Its protein product is CASSQTLSREQFF.